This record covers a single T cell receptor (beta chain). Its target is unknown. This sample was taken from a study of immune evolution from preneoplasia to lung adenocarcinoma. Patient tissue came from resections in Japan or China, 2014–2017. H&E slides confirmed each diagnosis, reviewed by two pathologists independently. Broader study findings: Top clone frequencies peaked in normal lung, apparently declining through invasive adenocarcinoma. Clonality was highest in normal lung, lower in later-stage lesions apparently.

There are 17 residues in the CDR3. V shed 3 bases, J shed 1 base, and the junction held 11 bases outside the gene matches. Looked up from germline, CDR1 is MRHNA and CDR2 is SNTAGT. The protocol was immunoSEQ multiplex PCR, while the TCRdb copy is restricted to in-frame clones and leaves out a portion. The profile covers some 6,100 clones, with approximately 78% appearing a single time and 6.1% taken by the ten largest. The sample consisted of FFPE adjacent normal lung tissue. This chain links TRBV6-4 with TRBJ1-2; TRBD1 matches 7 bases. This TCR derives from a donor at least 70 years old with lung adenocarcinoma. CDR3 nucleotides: TGTGCCAGCAGTGAAGTTGGAGGGGGCCTGGGTAACTATGGCTACACCTTC. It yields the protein CASSEVGGGLGNYGYTF.